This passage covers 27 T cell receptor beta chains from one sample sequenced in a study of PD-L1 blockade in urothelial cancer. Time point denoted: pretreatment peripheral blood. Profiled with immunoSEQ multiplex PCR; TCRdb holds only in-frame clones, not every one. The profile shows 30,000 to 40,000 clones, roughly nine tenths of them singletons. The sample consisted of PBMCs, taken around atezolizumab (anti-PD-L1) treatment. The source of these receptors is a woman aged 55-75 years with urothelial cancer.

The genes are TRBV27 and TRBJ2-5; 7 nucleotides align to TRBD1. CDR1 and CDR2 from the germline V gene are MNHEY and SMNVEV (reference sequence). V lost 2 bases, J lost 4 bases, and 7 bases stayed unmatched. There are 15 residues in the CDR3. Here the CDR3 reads CASSLKGRGRETQYF. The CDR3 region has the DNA TGTGCCAGCAGTTTAAAGGGCAGGGGGAGAGAGACCCAGTACTTC.

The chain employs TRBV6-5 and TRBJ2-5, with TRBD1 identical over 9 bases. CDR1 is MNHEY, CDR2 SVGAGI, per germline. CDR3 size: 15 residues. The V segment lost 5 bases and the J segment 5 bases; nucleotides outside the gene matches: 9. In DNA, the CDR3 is TGTGCCAGCAGTCCAACAGGGGGCTTCAGGGAGACCCAGTACTTC. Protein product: CASSPTGGFRETQYF.

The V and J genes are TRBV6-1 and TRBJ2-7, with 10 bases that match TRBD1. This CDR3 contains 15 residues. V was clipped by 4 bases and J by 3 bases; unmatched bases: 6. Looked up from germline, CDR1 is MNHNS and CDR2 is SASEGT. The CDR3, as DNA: TGTGCCAGCAGTGTGACGGGACAGGGGTTCTACGAGCAGTACTTC. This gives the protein CASSVTGQGFYEQYF.

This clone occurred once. The CDR3 bases are TGTGCCAGCAGTATCCGGGACAGGGAAAACTACGAGCAGTACTTC. The encoded protein is CASSIRDRENYEQYF. This chain joins TRBV2 and TRBJ2-5, with 9 bases fitting TRBD1. With the DNA end fitting TRBJ2-7 better, the J assignment may be wrong. The CDR3 spans 15 residues. The germline V gene has CDR1 SNHLY and CDR2 FYNNEI.

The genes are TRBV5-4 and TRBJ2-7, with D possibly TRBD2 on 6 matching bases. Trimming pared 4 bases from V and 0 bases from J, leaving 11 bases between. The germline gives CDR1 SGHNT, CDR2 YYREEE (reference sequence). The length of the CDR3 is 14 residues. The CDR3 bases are TGTGCCAGCAGCCTAAGGGACTTCTCCTACGAGCAGTACTTC. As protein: CASSLRDFSYEQYF.

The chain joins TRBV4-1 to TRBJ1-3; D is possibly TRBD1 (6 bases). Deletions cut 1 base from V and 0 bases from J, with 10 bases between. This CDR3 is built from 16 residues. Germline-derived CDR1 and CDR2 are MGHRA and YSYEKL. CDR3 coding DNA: TGCGCCAGCAGCCAAGGGGCAGGGGTCTCTGGAAACACCATATATTTT. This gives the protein CASSQGAGVSGNTIYF.

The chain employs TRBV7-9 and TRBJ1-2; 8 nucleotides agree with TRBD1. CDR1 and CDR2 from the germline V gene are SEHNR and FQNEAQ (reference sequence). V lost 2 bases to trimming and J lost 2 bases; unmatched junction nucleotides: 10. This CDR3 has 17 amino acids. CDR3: CASSLRSRQGINYGYTF. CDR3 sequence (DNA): TGTGCCAGCAGCTTACGTTCTAGACAGGGGATCAACTATGGCTACACCTTC.

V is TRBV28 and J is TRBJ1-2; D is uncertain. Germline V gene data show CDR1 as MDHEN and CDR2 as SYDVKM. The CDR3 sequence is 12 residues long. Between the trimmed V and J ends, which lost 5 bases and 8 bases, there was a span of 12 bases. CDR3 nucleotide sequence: TGTGCCAGCAGTACCGGAGGCCGCGGCTACACCTTC. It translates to CASSTGGRGYTF.

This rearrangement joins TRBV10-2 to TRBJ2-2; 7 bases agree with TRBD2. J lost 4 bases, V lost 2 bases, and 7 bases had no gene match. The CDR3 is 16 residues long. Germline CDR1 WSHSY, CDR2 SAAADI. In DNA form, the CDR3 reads TGCGCCAGCAGTGAGCTCACCAGCGGGACCACCGGGGAGCTGTTTTTT. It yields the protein CASSELTSGTTGELFF.

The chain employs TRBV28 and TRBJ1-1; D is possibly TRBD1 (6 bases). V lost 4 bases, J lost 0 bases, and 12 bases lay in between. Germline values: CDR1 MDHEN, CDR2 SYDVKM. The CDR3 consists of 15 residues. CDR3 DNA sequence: TGTGCCAGCAGTTCACCGGGACAAATGAACACTGAAGCTTTCTTT. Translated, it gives CASSSPGQMNTEAFF.

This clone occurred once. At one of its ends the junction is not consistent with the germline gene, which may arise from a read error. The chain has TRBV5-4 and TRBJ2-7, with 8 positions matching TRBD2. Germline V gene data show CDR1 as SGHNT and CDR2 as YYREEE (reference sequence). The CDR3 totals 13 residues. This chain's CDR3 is CATSGSTTYEQYF. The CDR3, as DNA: TGTGCCACCAGCGGGAGCACAACCTACGAGCAGTACTTC.

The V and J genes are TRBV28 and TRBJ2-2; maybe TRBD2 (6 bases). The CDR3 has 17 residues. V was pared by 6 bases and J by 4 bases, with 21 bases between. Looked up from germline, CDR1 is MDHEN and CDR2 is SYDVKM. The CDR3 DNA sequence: TGTGCCAGCAGGCCCGCGGGATTGCGGGGTCGCACCGGGGAGCTGTTTTTT. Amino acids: CASRPAGLRGRTGELFF.

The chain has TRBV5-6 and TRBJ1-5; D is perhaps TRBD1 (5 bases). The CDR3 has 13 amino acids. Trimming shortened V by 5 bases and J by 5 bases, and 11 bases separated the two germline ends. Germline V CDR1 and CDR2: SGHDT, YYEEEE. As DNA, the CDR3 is TGTGCCAGCAGATTTCCGGGGGATCAGCCCCAGCATTTT. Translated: CASRFPGDQPQHF.

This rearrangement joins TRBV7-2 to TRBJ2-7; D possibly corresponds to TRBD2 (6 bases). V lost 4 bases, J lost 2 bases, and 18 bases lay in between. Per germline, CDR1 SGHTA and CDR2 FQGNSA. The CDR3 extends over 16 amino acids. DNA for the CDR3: TGTGCCAGCAGCTCCACCCGGGACTCACATCCCTACGAGCAGTACTTC. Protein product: CASSSTRDSHPYEQYF.

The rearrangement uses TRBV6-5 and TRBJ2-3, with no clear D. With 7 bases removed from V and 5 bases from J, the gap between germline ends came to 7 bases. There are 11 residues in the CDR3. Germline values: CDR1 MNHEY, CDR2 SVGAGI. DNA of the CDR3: TGTGCCAGCAACACGGGAGATACGCAGTATTTT. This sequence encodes CASNTGDTQYF.

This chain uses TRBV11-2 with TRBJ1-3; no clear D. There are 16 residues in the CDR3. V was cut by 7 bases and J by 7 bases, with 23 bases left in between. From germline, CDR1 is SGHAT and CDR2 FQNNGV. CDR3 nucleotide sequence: TGTGCCAGCACTTGGGGAGGAGGTATCAAACGGAACACCATATATTTT. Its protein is CASTWGGGIKRNTIYF.

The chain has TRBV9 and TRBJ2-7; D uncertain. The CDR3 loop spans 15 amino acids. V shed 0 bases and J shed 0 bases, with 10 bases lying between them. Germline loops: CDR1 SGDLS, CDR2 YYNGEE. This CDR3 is CASSVGAMSSYEQYF. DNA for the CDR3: TGTGCCAGCAGCGTAGGGGCGATGAGCTCCTACGAGCAGTACTTC.

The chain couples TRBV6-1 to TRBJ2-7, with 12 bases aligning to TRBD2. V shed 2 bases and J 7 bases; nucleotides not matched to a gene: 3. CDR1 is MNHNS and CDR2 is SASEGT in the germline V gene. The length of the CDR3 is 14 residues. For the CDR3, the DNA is TGTGCCAGCAGTGAACTAGCGGGAGGGGGGGAGCAGTACTTC. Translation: CASSELAGGGEQYF.

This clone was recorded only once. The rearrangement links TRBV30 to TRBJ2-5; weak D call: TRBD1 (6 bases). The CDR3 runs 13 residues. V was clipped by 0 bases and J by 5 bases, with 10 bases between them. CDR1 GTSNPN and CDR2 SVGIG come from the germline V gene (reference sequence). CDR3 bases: TGTGCCTGGAGTGTGTATAGGGGGGAGACCCAGTACTTC. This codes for CAWSVYRGETQYF. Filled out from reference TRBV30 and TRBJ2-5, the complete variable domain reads SQTIHQWPATLVQPVGSPLSLECTVEGTSNPNLYWYRQAAGRGLQLLFYSVGIGQISSEVPQNLSASRPQDRQFILSSKKLLLSDSGFYLCAWSVYRGETQYFGPGTRLLVL.

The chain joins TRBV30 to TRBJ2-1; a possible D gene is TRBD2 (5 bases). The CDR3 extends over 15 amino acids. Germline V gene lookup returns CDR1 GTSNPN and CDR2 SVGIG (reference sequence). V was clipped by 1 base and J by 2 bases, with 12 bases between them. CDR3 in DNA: TGTGCCTGGAGTGGCGAGGCGGGCACCTACAATGAGCAGTTCTTC. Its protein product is CAWSGEAGTYNEQFF.

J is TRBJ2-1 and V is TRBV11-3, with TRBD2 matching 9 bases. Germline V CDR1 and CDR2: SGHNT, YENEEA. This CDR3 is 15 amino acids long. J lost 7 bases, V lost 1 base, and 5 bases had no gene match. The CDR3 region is CASSLGGRAGNEQFF. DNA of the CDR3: TGTGCCAGCAGCTTAGGCGGGAGGGCCGGTAATGAGCAGTTCTTC.

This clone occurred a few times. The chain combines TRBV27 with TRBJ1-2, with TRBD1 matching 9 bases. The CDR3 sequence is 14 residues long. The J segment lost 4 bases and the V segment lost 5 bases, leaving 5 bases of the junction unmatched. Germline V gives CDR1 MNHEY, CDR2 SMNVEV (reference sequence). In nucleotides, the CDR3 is TGTGCCAGCAGTCCCGGGACAGGGTCCTATGGCTACACCTTC. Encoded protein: CASSPGTGSYGYTF.

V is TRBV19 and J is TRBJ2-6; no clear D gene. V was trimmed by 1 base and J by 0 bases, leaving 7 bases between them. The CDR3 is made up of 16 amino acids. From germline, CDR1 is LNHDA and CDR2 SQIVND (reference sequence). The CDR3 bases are TGTGCCAGTAGTATAGGGCAGCGCTCTGGGGCCAACGTCCTGACTTTC. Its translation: CASSIGQRSGANVLTF.

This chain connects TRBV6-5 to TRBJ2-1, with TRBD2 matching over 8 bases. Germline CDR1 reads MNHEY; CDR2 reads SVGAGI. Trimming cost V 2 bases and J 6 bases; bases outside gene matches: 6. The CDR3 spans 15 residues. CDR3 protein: CASSYPGLGGNEQFF. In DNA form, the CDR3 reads TGTGCCAGCAGTTACCCGGGACTAGGGGGCAATGAGCAGTTCTTC.

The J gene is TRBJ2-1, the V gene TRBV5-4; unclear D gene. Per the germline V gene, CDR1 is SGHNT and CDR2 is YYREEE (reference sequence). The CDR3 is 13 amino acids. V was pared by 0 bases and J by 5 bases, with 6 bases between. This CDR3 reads CASSLAPNNEQFF. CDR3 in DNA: TGTGCCAGCAGCTTGGCCCCCAACAATGAGCAGTTCTTC. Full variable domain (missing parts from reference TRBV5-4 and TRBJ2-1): ETGVTQSPTHLIKTRGQQVTLRCSSQSGHNTVSWYQQALGQGPQFIFQYYREEENGRGNFPPRFSGLQFPNYSSELNVNALELDDSALYLCASSLAPNNEQFFGPGTRLTVL.

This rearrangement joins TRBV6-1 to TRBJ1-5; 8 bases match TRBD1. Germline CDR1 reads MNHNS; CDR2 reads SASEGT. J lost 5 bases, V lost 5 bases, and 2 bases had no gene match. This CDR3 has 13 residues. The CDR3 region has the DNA TGTGCCAGCAGTTTGGACAGGGATCAGCCCCAGCATTTT. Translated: CASSLDRDQPQHF.

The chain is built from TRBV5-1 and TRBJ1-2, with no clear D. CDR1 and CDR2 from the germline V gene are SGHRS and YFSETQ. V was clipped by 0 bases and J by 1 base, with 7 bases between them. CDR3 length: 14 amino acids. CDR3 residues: CASSLASDNYGYTF. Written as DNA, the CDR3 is TGCGCCAGCAGCTTGGCCAGTGATAACTATGGCTACACCTTC. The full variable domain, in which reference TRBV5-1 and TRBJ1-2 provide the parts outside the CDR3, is KAGVTQTPRYLIKTRGQQVTLSCSPISGHRSVSWYQQTPGQGLQFLFEYFSETQRNKGNFPGRFSGRQFSNSRSEMNVSTLELGDSALYLCASSLASDNYGYTFGSGTRLTVV.